These 21 T cell receptor beta chains came from one sample sequenced in a study of sequential checkpoint blockade in melanoma. Regarding treatment: randomized to nivolumab then ipilimumab (arm A) or the reverse (arm B). Sequencing was performed with immunoSEQ multiplex PCR; in TCRdb, only in-frame clones are kept and a portion is missing. The sample has some 26,000 clones, around 73% seen once. Here the sequenced sample was CD8+ T cells sorted from blood (inferred from file names), taken from a patient given nivolumab and ipilimumab in sequence. Source of these receptors: a human donor with melanoma.

This clone was observed a handful of times. This rearrangement joins TRBV19 to TRBJ2-7; weak D call: TRBD1 (6 bases). This CDR3 is built from 14 residues. V was pared by 6 bases and J by 2 bases, with 14 bases between. Germline V gene data show CDR1 as LNHDA and CDR2 as SQIVND (reference sequence). Here the CDR3 DNA reads TGTGCCAGTAGGAGTCAGGGGTATCCCTACGAGCAGTACTTC. Translating gives CASRSQGYPYEQYF.

This chain links TRBV6-1 with TRBJ2-1; D not certain. Trimming left V 2 bases short and J 0 bases short, with 14 bases between. The V gene's germline CDR1 is MNHNS and CDR2 SASEGT. This CDR3 is built from 17 residues. The CDR3 DNA is TGTGCCAGCAGTGAAAAACTTTGGAGATTCTCCTACAATGAGCAGTTCTTC. It codes for CASSEKLWRFSYNEQFF.

V gene TRBV7-2 combines with J gene TRBJ1-2, with TRBD1 identical over 9 bases. CDR3 length equals 16 residues. V lost 1 base, J lost 1 base, and 4 bases stayed unmatched. The germline V gene has CDR1 SGHTA and CDR2 FQGNSA. CDR3 coding DNA: TGTGCCAGCAGCTTAGGGCTGGGACAGGGTAACTATGGCTACACCTTC. Its protein is CASSLGLGQGNYGYTF.

Here the CDR3 DNA reads TGTGCCAGCAGTCTAGGAGGGAACACTGAAGCTTTCTTT. Translating gives CASSLGGNTEAFF. The chain joins TRBV27 to TRBJ1-1; D unresolved. The V end lost 5 bases, the J end lost 1 base, and 8 bases lay between the germline ends. CDR3 length equals 13 residues. Germline CDR1 and CDR2: MNHEY and SMNVEV (reference sequence).

This sequence joins TRBV7-6 and TRBJ2-2; 9 bases agree with TRBD2. The CDR3 length is 17 residues. Germline V gene lookup returns CDR1 SGHVS and CDR2 FNYEAQ. Germline trimming cut 3 bases from V and 3 bases from J; bases unmatched to any gene: 8. The CDR3 region is CASSFSGRGGDTGELFF. The DNA for the CDR3 is TGTGCCAGCAGCTTTTCGGGGCGGGGGGGCGACACCGGGGAGCTGTTTTTT.

Judged by abundance, this clone is medium-sized. This chain connects TRBV19 to TRBJ1-1; D gene unclear. Trimming took off 3 bases at V and 3 bases at J, with 8 bases between the two ends. Per the germline V gene, CDR1 is LNHDA and CDR2 is SQIVND (reference sequence). The CDR3 sequence is 13 residues long. CDR3 DNA sequence: TGTGCCAGTAGTATGAACATCTACACTGAAGCTTTCTTT. It encodes CASSMNIYTEAFF.

The CDR3 is CASSLTRDRSSGNTIYF. In DNA, the CDR3 is TGTGCCAGCAGTCTCACCCGGGACAGGAGCTCTGGAAACACCATATATTTT. V usage is TRBV28 and J usage is TRBJ1-3; 8 bases agree with TRBD1. The length of the CDR3 is 17 residues. The germline CDR1 and CDR2 sequences are MDHEN and SYDVKM. V lost 5 bases to trimming and J lost 0 bases; unmatched junction nucleotides: 9. Drawing the rest from reference TRBV28 and TRBJ1-3, the complete variable domain is DVKVTQSSRYLVKRTGEKVFLECVQDMDHENMFWYRQDPGLGLRLIYFSYDVKMKEKGDIPEGYSVSREKKERFSLILESASTNQTSMYLCASSLTRDRSSGNTIYFGEGSWLTVV.

V usage is TRBV7-6 and J usage is TRBJ2-1, with 13 positions matching TRBD2. Trimming took 1 base from V and 7 from J; bases not matched to a gene: 4. Germline CDR1 is SGHVS and CDR2 is FNYEAQ. The CDR3 loop spans 16 amino acids. The CDR3 is CASSLETSGGLNEQFF. The CDR3 nucleotides read TGTGCCAGCAGCTTAGAGACTAGCGGGGGGTTAAATGAGCAGTTCTTC.

The genes are TRBV27 and TRBJ2-7; tentatively, D is TRBD2 (5 bases). CDR3 size: 16 residues. V dropped 5 bases and J dropped 2 bases, with 19 bases sitting between them. Germline-derived CDR1 and CDR2 are MNHEY and SMNVEV (reference sequence). CDR3 coding DNA: TGTGCCAGCAGTCCTGAGGGTTTTCCAGGTACCTACGAGCAGTACTTC. This codes for CASSPEGFPGTYEQYF.

The chain carries TRBV30 and TRBJ1-6; D is unresolved. V dropped 1 base and J dropped 5 bases, with 6 bases sitting between them. The CDR3 covers 13 residues. From germline, CDR1 is GTSNPN and CDR2 SVGIG (reference sequence). CDR3 loop: CAWSGQDNSPLHF. The DNA for the CDR3 is TGTGCCTGGAGTGGCCAGGATAATTCACCCCTCCACTTT.

The rearrangement links TRBV5-8 to TRBJ1-2; unclear D gene. The CDR3 runs to 14 residues. Trimming pared 6 bases from V and 4 bases from J, leaving 16 bases between. Germline-derived CDR1 and CDR2 are SGHTS and YDEGEE. CDR3 coding DNA: TGTGCCAGCACTTCAGGCTCCTTAATCTATGGCTACACCTTC. Amino acid sequence: CASTSGSLIYGYTF. The whole variable domain, remainder taken from reference TRBV5-8 and TRBJ1-2, is EAGVTQSPTHLIKTRGQQATLRCSPISGHTSVYWYQQALGLGLQFLLWYDEGEERNRGNFPPRFSGRQFPNYSSELNVNALELEDSALYLCASTSGSLIYGYTFGSGTRLTVV.

This chain links TRBV6-1 with TRBJ2-1; tentatively, D is TRBD2 (5 bases). Trimming shortened V by 6 bases and J by 8 bases, and 20 bases separated the two germline ends. The CDR3 is 15 amino acids. Germline V CDR1 and CDR2: MNHNS, SASEGT. CDR3 in amino acids: CASSLDPGSGDEQFF. As DNA, the CDR3 is TGTGCCAGCAGCCTGGACCCGGGGAGCGGAGATGAGCAGTTCTTC.

The J gene is TRBJ2-1, the V gene TRBV27, with 7 bases lining up with TRBD1. J lost 3 bases, V lost 3 bases, and 5 bases had no gene match. CDR1 is MNHEY, CDR2 SMNVEV, per germline (reference sequence). This CDR3 spans 15 amino acids. For the CDR3, the DNA is TGTGCCAGCAGTTTCCGACAGGGCGACTACAATGAGCAGTTCTTC. Residues: CASSFRQGDYNEQFF.

The V and J genes are TRBV7-9 and TRBJ2-5, with 9 positions matching TRBD1. This CDR3 region has 16 residues. From germline, CDR1 is SEHNR and CDR2 FQNEAQ (reference sequence). V was pared by 4 bases and J by 1 base, with 7 bases of the junction left unmatched. The CDR3 loop reads CASSSRDREAQETQYF. The CDR3, as DNA: TGTGCCAGCAGCTCCCGGGACAGGGAGGCCCAAGAGACCCAGTACTTC.

The chain couples TRBV19 to TRBJ2-7, with 7 bases aligning to TRBD1. Germline V gene sequence: CDR1 LNHDA, CDR2 SQIVND (reference sequence). The ends lost 5 bases at V and 0 bases at J; junction bases unmatched: 7. CDR3 length equals 15 residues. The CDR3 loop is CASSPQTGISYEQYF. The DNA for the CDR3 is TGTGCCAGTAGTCCCCAGACAGGGATCTCCTACGAGCAGTACTTC.

This sequence joins TRBV9 and TRBJ2-5; 7 bases align to TRBD1. The last part of the DNA fits TRBJ2-7 better; the J call may be wrong. The CDR3 runs 14 residues. Germline CDR1 is SGDLS and CDR2 is YYNGEE. This chain's CDR3 is CASSPRDSTYEQYF. Here the CDR3 DNA reads TGTGCCAGCAGCCCCCGGGACAGTACCTACGAGCAGTACTTC.

The sample holds one count of this clone. The chain carries TRBV19 and TRBJ2-1; maybe TRBD2 (6 bases). The CDR3 has 17 amino acids. Germline V gives CDR1 LNHDA, CDR2 SQIVND (reference sequence). The V end lost 3 bases, the J end lost 0 bases, and 15 bases lay between the germline ends. CDR3 sequence (DNA): TGTGCCAGTAGTATCGGGAGCCTGCGGAGCTCCTACAATGAGCAGTTCTTC. The encoded protein is CASSIGSLRSSYNEQFF. Filled out from reference TRBV19 and TRBJ2-1, the complete variable domain reads DGGITQSPKYLFRKEGQNVTLSCEQNLNHDAMYWYRQDPGQGLRLIYYSQIVNDFQKGDIAEGYSVSREKKESFPLTVTSAQKNPTAFYLCASSIGSLRSSYNEQFFGPGTRLTVL.

The V and J genes are TRBV28 and TRBJ2-2, with 12 bases matching TRBD2. With 6 bases clipped from V and 3 bases from J, the junction kept 5 bases outside the gene matches. Germline CDR1 and CDR2: MDHEN and SYDVKM. CDR3 length: 16 residues. Written as DNA, the CDR3 is TGTGCCAGCAGCCCTAGCGGGGGGGCCGACACCGGGGAGCTGTTTTTT. This translates into CASSPSGGADTGELFF.

This chain joins TRBV19 and TRBJ2-7; 10 positions match TRBD1. Unmatched junction bases numbered 3, after V lost 5 bases and J lost 5 bases. CDR1 and CDR2 from the germline V gene are LNHDA and SQIVND (reference sequence). The CDR3 consists of 13 residues. The CDR3 spells CASSYGTGDEQYF. As DNA, the CDR3 is TGTGCCAGTAGTTACGGGACAGGGGACGAGCAGTACTTC.

This clone was observed a few times. The chain joins TRBV7-9 to TRBJ2-7; 8 bases map to TRBD1. Germline trimming cut 6 bases from V and 2 bases from J; bases unmatched to any gene: 6. CDR3 size: 14 residues. Germline values: CDR1 SEHNR, CDR2 FQNEAQ (reference sequence). The CDR3 reads CASSDRDRPYEQYF. The CDR3 coding sequence is TGTGCCAGCAGTGACCGGGACAGGCCCTACGAGCAGTACTTC.

The genes are TRBV4-3 and TRBJ1-2; the match to TRBD1 covers 9 bases. The CDR3 length is 14 residues. The trim removed 4 bases at V and 6 bases at J, leaving 6 bases unmatched. In germline, CDR1 is LGHNA, CDR2 YSLEER. Here the CDR3 DNA reads TGCGCCAGCAGCCGATCGGACAGGGGAGATGGCTACACCTTC. Its protein product is CASSRSDRGDGYTF.